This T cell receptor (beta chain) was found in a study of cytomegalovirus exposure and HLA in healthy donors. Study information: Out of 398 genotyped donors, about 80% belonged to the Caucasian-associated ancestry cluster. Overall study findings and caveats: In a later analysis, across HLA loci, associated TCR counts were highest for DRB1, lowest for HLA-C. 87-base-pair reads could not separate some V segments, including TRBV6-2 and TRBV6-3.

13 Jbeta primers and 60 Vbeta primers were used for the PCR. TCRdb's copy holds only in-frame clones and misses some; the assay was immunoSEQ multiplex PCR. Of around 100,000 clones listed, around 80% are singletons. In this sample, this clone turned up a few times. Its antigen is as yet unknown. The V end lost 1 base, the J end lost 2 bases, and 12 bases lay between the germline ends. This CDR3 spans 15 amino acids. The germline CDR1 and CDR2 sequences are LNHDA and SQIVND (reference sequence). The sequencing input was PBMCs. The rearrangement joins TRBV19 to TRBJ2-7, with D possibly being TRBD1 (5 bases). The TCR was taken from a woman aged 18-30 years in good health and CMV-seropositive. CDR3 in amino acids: CASSIAPGQAYEQYF. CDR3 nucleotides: TGTGCCAGTAGTATAGCCCCCGGACAAGCCTACGAGCAGTACTTC.